The rows below give T cell receptor beta chains drawn from one sample of a study of human T cells and chemical hapten exposure. TCRdb itself ran the RACE reads through MiXCR, one entry per CDR3 protein. The table records around 71,000 distinct CDR3 sequences, 7.5% to 10% of them present only once. This specimen was whole blood, taken in connection with sensitization to the hapten diphenylcyclopropenone (DPC). The receptors stem from a woman aged 35 to 49 with alopecia areata. Some clones in this sample may be carry-over from other donors' samples. The CDR3 runs from the conserved cysteine through the conserved F or W. D genes are given only for firm matches. Only part of the rows carry a size: once, few, many, or a class if the clone is expanded.

v_call: TRBV6-1; d_call: NA; j_call: TRBJ2-2; clone_size: many; cdr3_aa: CASISGDANTGELFF; cdr3_nt: TGTGCCAGCATTTCGGGGGATGCGAACACCGGGGAGCTGTTTTTT
v_call: TRBV10-2; d_call: NA; j_call: TRBJ1-1; clone_size: NA; cdr3_aa: CASSEIGDTEAFF; cdr3_nt: TGCGCCAGCAGTGAGATCGGGGACACTGAAGCTTTCTTT
v_call: TRBV6-5; d_call: NA; j_call: TRBJ2-1; clone_size: NA; cdr3_aa: CASSYEPVPYNEQFF; cdr3_nt: TGTGCCAGCAGTTACGAGCCGGTGCCCTACAATGAGCAGTTCTTC
v_call: TRBV6-2/TRBV6-3; d_call: NA; j_call: TRBJ2-1; clone_size: many; cdr3_aa: CASSFWGGAVYEQFF; cdr3_nt: TGTGCCAGCAGTTTTTGGGGGGGGGCCGTCTATGAGCAGTTCTTC
v_call: TRBV6-1; d_call: TRBD1; j_call: TRBJ1-5; clone_size: NA; cdr3_aa: CASSWDSQGGNPPQHF; cdr3_nt: TGTGCCAGCAGTTGGGACAGTCAGGGAGGCAATCCGCCCCAGCATTTT
v_call: TRBV7-2; d_call: NA; j_call: TRBJ1-4; clone_size: few; cdr3_aa: CASSSQGRVNEKLFF; cdr3_nt: TGTGCCAGCAGCTCTCAGGGGAGGGTGAATGAAAAACTGTTTTTT
v_call: TRBV13; d_call: TRBD2; j_call: TRBJ2-3; clone_size: many; cdr3_aa: CASSSRLAGVGTDTQYF; cdr3_nt: TGTGCCAGCAGCAGTCGACTAGCGGGGGTTGGCACAGATACGCAGTATTTT
v_call: TRBV5-5; d_call: NA; j_call: TRBJ1-5; clone_size: few; cdr3_aa: CASSPQTGYNSNQPQHF; cdr3_nt: TGTGCCAGCAGCCCACAAACAGGGTACAATAGCAATCAGCCCCAGCATTTT
v_call: TRBV29-1; d_call: NA; j_call: TRBJ1-1; clone_size: NA; cdr3_aa: CSVEASMNTEAFF; cdr3_nt: TGCAGCGTTGAAGCCAGCATGAACACTGAAGCTTTCTTT
v_call: TRBV6-2/TRBV6-3; d_call: NA; j_call: TRBJ1-2; clone_size: many; cdr3_aa: CASSYGSYGYTF; cdr3_nt: TGTGCCAGCAGTTACGGCAGCTATGGCTACACCTTC
v_call: TRBV5-1; d_call: TRBD1; j_call: TRBJ2-4; clone_size: few; cdr3_aa: CASSSLRPGQKNIQYF; cdr3_nt: TGCGCCAGCAGCTCGTTACGCCCGGGACAGAAAAACATTCAGTACTTC
v_call: TRBV20-1; d_call: NA; j_call: TRBJ1-2; clone_size: few; cdr3_aa: CSARVAGSGYGYTF; cdr3_nt: TGCAGTGCTAGAGTCGCAGGCTCTGGCTATGGCTACACCTTC
v_call: TRBV5-6; d_call: NA; j_call: TRBJ1-2; clone_size: many; cdr3_aa: CASSGGRGSEIGYGYTF; cdr3_nt: TGTGCCAGCAGCGGAGGTCGTGGGTCCGAGATAGGCTATGGCTACACCTTC
v_call: TRBV29-1; d_call: TRBD1; j_call: TRBJ2-1; clone_size: NA; cdr3_aa: CSVAVGQGRREQFF; cdr3_nt: TGCAGCGTGGCTGTGGGACAGGGGAGGCGTGAGCAGTTCTTC
v_call: TRBV20-1; d_call: NA; j_call: TRBJ1-5; clone_size: many; cdr3_aa: CSAKAGWDGGFKRSNQPQHF; cdr3_nt: TGCAGTGCTAAGGCCGGTTGGGACGGGGGGTTCAAGCGGAGCAATCAGCCCCAGCATTTT
v_call: TRBV7-6; d_call: TRBD1; j_call: TRBJ1-1; clone_size: many; cdr3_aa: CASSRGTGGTEAFF; cdr3_nt: TGTGCCAGCAGCAGGGGGACAGGGGGCACTGAAGCTTTCTTT
v_call: TRBV12-3/TRBV12-4; d_call: NA; j_call: TRBJ1-6; clone_size: many; cdr3_aa: CASSFSPGSLGSSPLHF; cdr3_nt: TGTGCCAGCAGTTTCTCTCCAGGGTCCCTAGGAAGTTCACCCCTCCACTTT
v_call: TRBV4-3; d_call: TRBD1; j_call: TRBJ2-2; clone_size: NA; cdr3_aa: CASSPRARTGVGGELFF; cdr3_nt: TGCGCCAGCAGCCCCCGGGCCAGGACAGGGGTAGGCGGGGAGCTGTTTTTT
v_call: TRBV10-3; d_call: NA; j_call: TRBJ1-1; clone_size: many; cdr3_aa: CAISRTVGGVNTEAFF; cdr3_nt: TGTGCCATCAGCCGCACTGTAGGGGGGGTTAACACTGAAGCTTTCTTT
v_call: TRBV7-3; d_call: NA; j_call: TRBJ2-3; clone_size: NA; cdr3_aa: CASSLNGVGADTQYF; cdr3_nt: TGTGCCAGCAGCTTAAACGGGGTCGGGGCAGATACGCAGTATTTT
v_call: TRBV20-1; d_call: NA; j_call: TRBJ1-5; clone_size: many; cdr3_aa: CRSNINRVKGNQPQHF; cdr3_nt: TGCAGGTCAAACATCAACAGGGTTAAAGGCAATCAGCCCCAGCATTTT
v_call: TRBV7-3; d_call: TRBD1; j_call: TRBJ1-2; clone_size: NA; cdr3_aa: CASSLTGQGGYTF; cdr3_nt: TGTGCCAGCAGCTTAACGGGACAGGGCGGCTACACCTTC
v_call: TRBV6-6; d_call: TRBD2; j_call: TRBJ2-5; clone_size: NA; cdr3_aa: CASSYPLAGGQETQYF; cdr3_nt: TGTGCCAGCAGTTACCCCCTAGCGGGGGGGCAAGAGACCCAGTACTTC
v_call: TRBV28; d_call: NA; j_call: TRBJ1-5; clone_size: NA; cdr3_aa: CASSFGYQPQHF; cdr3_nt: TGTGCCAGCAGTTTCGGATATCAGCCCCAGCATTTT
v_call: TRBV5-1; d_call: NA; j_call: TRBJ1-1; clone_size: NA; cdr3_aa: CASSLGILMENSTEAFF; cdr3_nt: TGCGCCAGCAGCTTGGGTATCCTGATGGAAAACAGCACTGAAGCTTTCTTT
v_call: TRBV20-1; d_call: NA; j_call: TRBJ1-1; clone_size: few; cdr3_aa: CSAPDRTEAFF; cdr3_nt: TGCAGTGCTCCCGACCGCACTGAAGCTTTCTTT
v_call: TRBV4-3; d_call: NA; j_call: TRBJ1-1; clone_size: many; cdr3_aa: CASSQDIQGISEAFF; cdr3_nt: TGCGCCAGCAGCCAAGATATCCAGGGAATTTCAGAAGCTTTCTTT
v_call: TRBV2; d_call: NA; j_call: TRBJ2-1; clone_size: many; cdr3_aa: CASSEIRVGEQFF; cdr3_nt: TGTGCCAGCAGTGAAATCAGGGTCGGTGAGCAGTTCTTC
v_call: TRBV27; d_call: TRBD1; j_call: TRBJ2-2; clone_size: NA; cdr3_aa: CASSPPGQGAAGELFF; cdr3_nt: TGTGCCAGCAGTCCACCGGGACAGGGGGCCGCCGGGGAGCTGTTTTTT
v_call: TRBV4-2; d_call: TRBD2; j_call: TRBJ2-5; clone_size: NA; cdr3_aa: CASSQVAGGETQYF; cdr3_nt: TGTGCCAGCAGCCAAGTAGCGGGGGGCGAGACCCAGTACTTC
v_call: TRBV5-1; d_call: NA; j_call: TRBJ2-2; clone_size: many; cdr3_aa: CASSVTALTTGTGELFF; cdr3_nt: TGCGCCAGCAGCGTAACAGCCCTTACTACTGGGACCGGGGAGCTGTTTTTT
v_call: TRBV6-5; d_call: NA; j_call: TRBJ2-4; clone_size: many; cdr3_aa: CASSSIPGKGKNIQYF; cdr3_nt: TGTGCCAGCAGTTCGATCCCGGGGAAGGGCAAAAACATTCAGTACTTC
v_call: TRBV12-3/TRBV12-4; d_call: NA; j_call: TRBJ2-6; clone_size: NA; cdr3_aa: CATRKQGKRESGANVLTF; cdr3_nt: TGTGCCACCAGAAAGCAGGGGAAGAGGGAGTCTGGGGCCAACGTCCTGACTTTC
v_call: TRBV7-2; d_call: TRBD1; j_call: TRBJ2-1; clone_size: few; cdr3_aa: CASSWTGAMVYNEQFF; cdr3_nt: TGTGCCAGCAGCTGGACAGGGGCTATGGTCTACAATGAGCAGTTCTTC
v_call: TRBV6-1; d_call: NA; j_call: TRBJ1-6; clone_size: many; cdr3_aa: CASSSGTDNSPLHF; cdr3_nt: TGTGCCAGCAGCTCCGGGACGGATAATTCACCCCTCCACTTT
v_call: TRBV6-2/TRBV6-3; d_call: TRBD1; j_call: TRBJ1-1; clone_size: many; cdr3_aa: CASSSQPTGSGAEAFF; cdr3_nt: TGTGCCAGCAGCTCCCAACCGACAGGGTCGGGCGCTGAAGCTTTCTTT
v_call: TRBV12-3/TRBV12-4; d_call: NA; j_call: TRBJ1-2; clone_size: few; cdr3_aa: CASSLGVGVIANYGYTF; cdr3_nt: TGTGCCAGCAGTTTAGGAGTTGGAGTGATAGCTAACTATGGCTACACCTTC
v_call: TRBV24-1; d_call: NA; j_call: TRBJ1-1; clone_size: NA; cdr3_aa: CAISQGLGGEAFF; cdr3_nt: TGTGCCATTTCTCAGGGCCTGGGGGGTGAAGCTTTCTTT
v_call: TRBV3-1; d_call: NA; j_call: TRBJ1-2; clone_size: many; cdr3_aa: CASSLKTGSGYTF; cdr3_nt: TGTGCCAGCAGCCTTAAGACAGGATCTGGCTACACCTTC
v_call: TRBV25-1; d_call: TRBD2; j_call: TRBJ2-7; clone_size: many; cdr3_aa: CASRGGEPYEQYF; cdr3_nt: TGTGCCAGCAGGGGGGGGGAACCCTACGAGCAGTACTTC
v_call: TRBV7-9; d_call: NA; j_call: TRBJ1-3; clone_size: NA; cdr3_aa: CASSTRQGVLENTIYF; cdr3_nt: TGTGCCAGCAGCACCAGGCAGGGTGTCCTGGAAAACACCATATATTTT
v_call: TRBV5-1; d_call: NA; j_call: TRBJ2-7; clone_size: NA; cdr3_aa: CASSLGGEPPYEQYF; cdr3_nt: TGCGCCAGCAGCTTGGGGGGGGAACCCCCCTACGAGCAGTACTTC
v_call: TRBV7-9; d_call: NA; j_call: TRBJ2-4; clone_size: many; cdr3_aa: CASSLVGGQAKNIQYF; cdr3_nt: TGTGCCAGCAGCTTAGTAGGTGGTCAGGCCAAAAACATTCAGTACTTC
v_call: TRBV2; d_call: TRBD2; j_call: TRBJ2-1; clone_size: many; cdr3_aa: CASRRTSGVYNEQFF; cdr3_nt: TGTGCCAGCAGGAGGACTAGCGGGGTCTACAATGAGCAGTTCTTC
v_call: TRBV4-3; d_call: NA; j_call: TRBJ1-2; clone_size: many; cdr3_aa: CASSQEGANYGYTF; cdr3_nt: TGCGCCAGCAGCCAAGAAGGGGCAAACTATGGCTACACCTTC
v_call: TRBV12-3/TRBV12-4; d_call: NA; j_call: TRBJ2-3; clone_size: few; cdr3_aa: CASSWGRSTDTQYF; cdr3_nt: TGTGCCAGCAGTTGGGGGAGATCCACAGATACGCAGTATTTT
v_call: TRBV6-2/TRBV6-3; d_call: NA; j_call: TRBJ1-5; clone_size: many; cdr3_aa: CASSWLDSQPQHF; cdr3_nt: TGTGCCAGCAGTTGGTTGGACAGTCAGCCCCAGCATTTT
v_call: TRBV13; d_call: TRBD2; j_call: TRBJ2-3; clone_size: NA; cdr3_aa: CASSGLAPNTQYF; cdr3_nt: TGTGCCAGCAGCGGACTAGCACCAAATACGCAGTATTTT
v_call: TRBV7-9; d_call: NA; j_call: TRBJ2-3; clone_size: NA; cdr3_aa: CASSLVGATDTQYF; cdr3_nt: TGTGCCAGCAGCTTAGTGGGAGCCACAGATACGCAGTATTTT
v_call: TRBV3-1; d_call: TRBD2; j_call: TRBJ2-5; clone_size: many; cdr3_aa: CASSPWTSGGAGETQYF; cdr3_nt: TGTGCCAGCAGCCCGTGGACTAGCGGGGGGGCTGGGGAGACCCAGTACTTC
v_call: TRBV18; d_call: TRBD1; j_call: TRBJ2-5; clone_size: many; cdr3_aa: CASSLTVTGVDETQYF; cdr3_nt: TGTGCCAGCTCACTTACCGTCACAGGGGTTGATGAGACCCAGTACTTC
v_call: TRBV7-8; d_call: NA; j_call: TRBJ2-1; clone_size: many; cdr3_aa: CASSRGRGTYNEQFF; cdr3_nt: TGTGCCAGCAGTAGGGGTCGGGGGACCTACAATGAGCAGTTCTTC
v_call: TRBV6-1; d_call: NA; j_call: TRBJ2-7; clone_size: many; cdr3_aa: CASSYNRVSYEQYF; cdr3_nt: TGTGCCAGCAGTTACAACAGGGTTTCCTACGAGCAGTACTTC
v_call: TRBV5-1; d_call: NA; j_call: TRBJ2-4; clone_size: medium-sized; cdr3_aa: CASSLAPVGHGNIQYF; cdr3_nt: TGCGCCAGCAGCCTCGCGCCGGTCGGGCATGGGAACATTCAGTACTTC